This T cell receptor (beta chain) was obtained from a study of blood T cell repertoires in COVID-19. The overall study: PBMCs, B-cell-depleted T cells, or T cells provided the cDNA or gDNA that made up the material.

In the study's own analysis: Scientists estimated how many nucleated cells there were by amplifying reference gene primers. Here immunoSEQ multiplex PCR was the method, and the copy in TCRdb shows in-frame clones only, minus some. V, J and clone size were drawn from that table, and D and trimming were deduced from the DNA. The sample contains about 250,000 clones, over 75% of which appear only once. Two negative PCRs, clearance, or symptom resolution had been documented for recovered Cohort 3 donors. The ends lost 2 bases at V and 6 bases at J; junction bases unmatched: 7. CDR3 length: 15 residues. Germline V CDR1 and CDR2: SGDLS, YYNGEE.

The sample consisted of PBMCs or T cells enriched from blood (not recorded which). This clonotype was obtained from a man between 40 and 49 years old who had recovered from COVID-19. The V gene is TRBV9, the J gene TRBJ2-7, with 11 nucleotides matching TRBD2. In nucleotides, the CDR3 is TGTGCCAGCAGCGTTAGCGGGGGGGCACATTCCGAGCAGTACTTC. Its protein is CASSVSGGAHSEQYF.